A single sample is the source of the 24 T cell receptor beta chains below, sequenced in a study of OX40 agonist ivuxolimab in advanced cancers. Libraries were prepared by immunoSEQ multiplex PCR; TCRdb keeps only in-frame clonotypes and omits some of them. Of around 20,000 clones detected, roughly 80% appear once; the ten largest clones hold around 17%. Material: CD4+ or CD8+ T cells sorted from blood, obtained in a trial of the OX40 agonist ivuxolimab. These receptor sequences come from an adult with an advanced solid tumor such as melanoma, head and neck, liver or kidney cancer.

This clone was observed once. This chain links TRBV6-5 with TRBJ2-1; weak D call: TRBD2 (5 bases). The CDR3 has 11 amino acids. V lost 7 bases and J 8 bases, leaving 9 bases between the germline ends. The V gene's germline CDR1 is MNHEY and CDR2 SVGAGI. The DNA for the CDR3 is TGTGCCAGCACCACTAGTTATGAGCAGTTCTTC. Translating it yields CASTTSYEQFF.

The chain combines TRBV5-8 with TRBJ2-1; the D call may be TRBD1 or TRBD2 (5 bases each). This CDR3 is 14 amino acids long. Germline values: CDR1 SGHTS, CDR2 YDEGEE. V was pared by 4 bases and J by 6 bases, with 14 bases between. The CDR3 here is CASSHPGTPNEQFF. The CDR3 coding sequence is TGTGCCAGCAGCCATCCAGGGACCCCCAATGAGCAGTTCTTC.

J is TRBJ2-7 and V is TRBV18, with D possibly TRBD1 on 5 matching bases. V was clipped by 2 bases and J by 1 base, with 9 bases between them. CDR3 length equals 14 residues. Per germline, CDR1 KGHSH and CDR2 LQKENI. The CDR3 sequence: CASSPVQGSYEQYF. For the CDR3, the DNA is TGTGCCAGCTCACCAGTCCAGGGATCCTACGAGCAGTACTTC.

This clone was detected only once. The chain combines TRBV14 with TRBJ1-1; 7 positions match TRBD1. CDR3 length: 16 residues. Germline V gene lookup returns CDR1 SGHDN and CDR2 FVKESK. Trimming took 4 bases from V and 7 from J; bases not matched to a gene: 15. The CDR3 sequence is CASSLDRETTNNEAFF. The CDR3 DNA reads TGTGCCAGCAGCCTCGACAGGGAGACTACGAATAATGAAGCTTTCTTT.

This clone occurred once. The CDR3 sequence is CATGASPPFEQYF. DNA of the CDR3: TGTGCCACCGGGGCAAGCCCCCCTTTCGAGCAGTACTTC. J is TRBJ2-7 and V is TRBV28; the D call may be TRBD1 or TRBD2 (5 bases each). The V gene's germline CDR1 is MDHEN and CDR2 SYDVKM. Deletions cut 10 bases from V and 6 bases from J, with 19 bases between. CDR3 length: 13 amino acids.

Worth noting for this clone: The sample holds other DNA sequences that translate to the same CDR3. The chain uses TRBV30 and TRBJ1-3, with no clear D. Germline lookup yields CDR1 GTSNPN and CDR2 SVGIG (reference sequence). The V and J ends lost 2 bases and 1 base respectively, with 12 bases between them. CDR3 size: 15 residues. CDR3 coding DNA: TGTGCCTGGAGTCGTGACTCAGGATCTGGAAACACCATATATTTT. Protein: CAWSRDSGSGNTIYF.

This clone came up a few times. This chain joins TRBV6-1 and TRBJ2-7; the D is unclear. This CDR3 has 13 residues. Trimming pared 4 bases from V and 2 bases from J, leaving 9 bases between. Germline V gene sequence: CDR1 MNHNS, CDR2 SASEGT. CDR3 coding DNA: TGTGCCAGCAGTGTGATCGGAACCTACGAGCAGTACTTC. It is translated as CASSVIGTYEQYF.

The J gene is TRBJ2-3, the V gene TRBV27; D is possibly TRBD2 (7 bases). Per the germline V gene, CDR1 is MNHEY and CDR2 is SMNVEV (reference sequence). V was pared by 3 bases and J by 3 bases, with 16 bases between. This CDR3 has 16 amino acids. CDR3 amino acids: CASSFEGGGWTDTQYF. The CDR3 DNA follows: TGTGCCAGCAGTTTTGAGGGGGGGGGCTGGACAGATACGCAGTATTTT.

V and J are TRBV2 and TRBJ2-5; 9 nucleotides align to TRBD2. TRBJ2-7 matches the DNA end more closely, so the J call is doubtful. The CDR3 is made up of 15 amino acids. Germline V CDR1 and CDR2: SNHLY, FYNNEI. The CDR3 DNA is TGTGCCAGCAGTCCGCGGGGGGGCCTCATCTACGAGCAGTACTTC. Protein: CASSPRGGLIYEQYF.

V is TRBV29-1 and J is TRBJ2-5; possible D gene TRBD1, 6 bases. The CDR3 is 14 residues long. The germline V gene has CDR1 SQVTM and CDR2 ANQGSEA. V lost 1 base, J lost 2 bases, and 11 bases lay in between. The CDR3 DNA is TGCAGCGTTGAAGTTCGGACAGCGCAAGAGACCCAGTACTTC. Translated, it gives CSVEVRTAQETQYF. Variable domain in full (rest from reference TRBV29-1 and TRBJ2-5): SAVISQKPSRDICQRGTSLTIQCQVDSQVTMMFWYRQQPGQSLTLIATANQGSEATYESGFVIDKFPISRPNLTFSTLTVSNMSPEDSSIYLCSVEVRTAQETQYFGPGTRLLVL.

This clone was counted between two and nine times. This rearrangement joins TRBV14 to TRBJ1-4; TRBD1 matches at 9 bases. Germline loops: CDR1 SGHDN, CDR2 FVKESK. This CDR3 contains 17 residues. The ends lost 1 base at V and 3 bases at J; junction bases unmatched: 6. CDR3 DNA sequence: TGTGCCAGCAGCCAAGTCCCACAGGGGGCCTCTAATGAAAAACTGTTTTTT. Translating gives CASSQVPQGASNEKLFF.

This chain joins TRBV7-9 and TRBJ1-2; possibly TRBD1 for D (6 bases). V was shortened by 6 bases and J by 4 bases, with 15 bases between the two germline ends. Looked up from germline, CDR1 is SEHNR and CDR2 is FQNEAQ (reference sequence). CDR3 size: 14 residues. CDR3 bases: TGTGCCAGCAGGCCCGGGACAAGTTCCTATGGCTACACCTTC. It translates to CASRPGTSSYGYTF.

The chain employs TRBV5-6 and TRBJ2-3; TRBD1 agrees at 9 bases. This CDR3 region has 15 residues. Germline CDR1 SGHDT, CDR2 YYEEEE. Trimming removed 4 bases from V and 2 bases from J; junction bases left unmatched: 5. CDR3 coding DNA: TGTGCCAGCAGCCCTCGGGACAGGGCCACAGATACGCAGTATTTT. Translating gives CASSPRDRATDTQYF.

The chain couples TRBV13 to TRBJ2-1; D possibly corresponds to TRBD2 (6 bases). V lost 5 bases, J lost 9 bases, and 14 bases lay in between. Germline-derived CDR1 and CDR2 are PRHDT and FYEKMQ (reference sequence). The length of the CDR3 is 13 residues. CDR3 residues: CASSLAEGREQFF. DNA for the CDR3: TGTGCCAGCAGCCTCGCGGAGGGGCGTGAGCAGTTCTTC. Full variable domain (missing parts from reference TRBV13 and TRBJ2-1): AAGVIQSPRHLIKEKRETATLKCYPIPRHDTVYWYQQGPGQDPQFLISFYEKMQSDKGSIPDRFSAQQFSDYHSELNMSSLELGDSALYFCASSLAEGREQFFGPGTRLTVL.

The chain uses TRBV30 and TRBJ1-1; 9 nucleotides match TRBD1. Germline V gives CDR1 GTSNPN, CDR2 SVGIG (reference sequence). This CDR3 comprises 17 residues. With V trimmed by 3 bases and J by 7 bases, 18 bases remained unmatched. The CDR3 is CAWRAGTGMHMCVEAFF. In DNA form, the CDR3 reads TGTGCCTGGAGAGCAGGGACAGGGATGCACATGTGCGTTGAAGCTTTCTTT.

The CDR3 DNA sequence: TGTGCCAGCAGCTTAAATACACTGAACACTGAAGCTTTCTTT. It codes for CASSLNTLNTEAFF. This chain uses TRBV11-2 with TRBJ1-1; D ambiguous. This CDR3 contains 14 residues. Germline V lookup: CDR1 SGHAT, CDR2 FQNNGV. The V end lost 2 bases, the J end lost 0 bases, and 7 bases lay between the germline ends.

The V call is TRBV18, the J call TRBJ1-1; no reliable D call. The CDR3 has 14 residues. Germline values: CDR1 KGHSH, CDR2 LQKENI. Deletions cut 7 bases from V and 0 bases from J, with 12 bases between. The CDR3 nucleotides are TGTGCCAGCTTACCGAACCGGATGAACACTGAAGCTTTCTTT. Amino acids: CASLPNRMNTEAFF.

V gene TRBV5-4 combines with J gene TRBJ2-3; 9 bases map to TRBD1. J was trimmed by 1 base and V by 5 bases; bases with no gene match: 2. The CDR3 runs to 14 residues. In germline, CDR1 is SGHNT, CDR2 YYREEE (reference sequence). This CDR3 is CASSRQGGTDTQYF. The DNA of the CDR3 is TGTGCCAGCAGTCGACAGGGGGGCACAGATACGCAGTATTTT. Variable domain in full (rest from reference TRBV5-4 and TRBJ2-3): ETGVTQSPTHLIKTRGQQVTLRCSSQSGHNTVSWYQQALGQGPQFIFQYYREEENGRGNFPPRFSGLQFPNYSSELNVNALELDDSALYLCASSRQGGTDTQYFGPGTRLTVL.

This chain links TRBV7-9 with TRBJ1-5, with D possibly matching TRBD1 (6 bases). Germline V gene sequence: CDR1 SEHNR, CDR2 FQNEAQ (reference sequence). With 6 bases removed from V and 7 bases from J, the gap between germline ends came to 19 bases. This CDR3 comprises 15 residues. The CDR3 region has the DNA TGTGCCAGCAGTTCGACAGGAAGGACGGACCAGCCCCAGCATTTT. Amino acids: CASSSTGRTDQPQHF.

The chain uses TRBV5-4 and TRBJ2-3; TRBD1 matches 7 bases. CDR3 length equals 15 residues. V shed 3 bases, J shed 2 bases, and the junction held 6 bases outside the gene matches. CDR1 is SGHNT and CDR2 is YYREEE in the germline V gene (reference sequence). The CDR3 bases are TGTGCCAGCAGCTCGACAGGGACCCACACAGATACGCAGTATTTT. It translates to CASSSTGTHTDTQYF.

The chain has TRBV6-6 and TRBJ1-2, with D uncertain. The V gene lost 5 bases and the J gene lost 8 bases, with 12 bases spanning the gap. This CDR3 spans 12 amino acids. Looked up from germline, CDR1 is MNHNY and CDR2 is SVGAGI (reference sequence). As DNA, the CDR3 is TGTGCCAGCAGTCCCGGGGTGGGAGGCTACACCTTC. Translating it yields CASSPGVGGYTF.

The chain is built from TRBV5-1 and TRBJ2-6; no firm D call. The V end lost 4 bases, the J end lost 4 bases, and 12 bases lay between the germline ends. The CDR3 loop spans 15 amino acids. Germline V gene lookup returns CDR1 SGHRS and CDR2 YFSETQ. The CDR3 DNA follows: TGCGCCAGCAGCGTGGCTGGATCCGGGGCCAACGTCCTGACTTTC. It codes for CASSVAGSGANVLTF.

This CDR3 reads CSVDGDSFSYNEQFF. As DNA, the CDR3 is TGCAGCGTTGATGGGGACAGTTTCTCCTACAATGAGCAGTTCTTC. The chain couples TRBV29-1 to TRBJ2-1, with 7 positions matching TRBD1. The CDR3 is 15 residues long. CDR1 SQVTM and CDR2 ANQGSEA come from the germline V gene. The V segment lost 3 bases and the J segment 0 bases; nucleotides outside the gene matches: 5.

V usage is TRBV6-5 and J usage is TRBJ1-2; D not certain. The germline gives CDR1 MNHEY, CDR2 SVGAGI. The germline V and J ends were trimmed by 5 bases and 4 bases, with 11 bases remaining between them. The CDR3 length is 13 residues. CDR3 nucleotides: TGTGCCAGCAGTCGGATGGACGGCTATGGCTACACCTTC. This gives the protein CASSRMDGYGYTF.